The rows below give T cell receptor beta chains drawn from one sample of a study of T cell clonotyping in hematopoietic cell transplantation. Sequenced by immunoSEQ multiplex PCR; TCRdb stores in-frame clones only, minus some. The sample shows around 21,000 clones, 60% to 85% of them seen only once. The sequencing used peripheral blood mononuclear cells, collected before stem cell transplant. All receptors derive from a man between 60 and 75 years old with acute myeloid leukemia. Some clones in this sample may be carry-over from other donors' samples. CDR3s include the opening cysteine and the closing phenylalanine or tryptophan. The D gene is left open where the match is weak. Some rows mark clone size as missing; the rest say once, few, many or name a class of expanded clone.

V gene	J gene	D gene	clone size	CDR3 protein	CDR3 DNA
TRBV29-1	TRBJ2-5	TRBD1	NA	CSVVGQGQETQYF	TGCAGCGTCGTAGGACAGGGCCAAGAGACCCAGTACTTC
TRBV4-2	TRBJ2-7	TRBD1	NA	CASSPLDRGSDEQYF	TGTGCCAGCAGCCCCCTGGACAGGGGGTCGGACGAGCAGTACTTC
TRBV7-9	TRBJ1-2	NA	NA	CASSLGAGTSDYTF	TGTGCCAGCAGCTTAGGGGCCGGAACTTCGGACTACACCTTC
TRBV7-2	TRBJ1-5	NA	once	CASSLGGQPQHF	TGTGCCAGCAGCTTAGGGGGACAGCCCCAGCATTTT
TRBV10-3	TRBJ1-3	NA	few	CAIRVDSGTDRNTIYF	TGTGCCATCAGAGTGGACTCCGGGACGGATCGAAACACCATATATTTT
TRBV7-2	TRBJ2-7	NA	few	CASSITVDHEQYF	TGTGCCAGCAGCATTACAGTCGACCACGAGCAGTACTTC
TRBV19	TRBJ2-7	NA	NA	CASSPGLSANYEQYF	TGTGCCAGTAGTCCAGGACTCTCGGCTAACTACGAGCAGTACTTC
TRBV9	TRBJ2-2	NA	NA	CASSEWDSYTGELFF	TGTGCCAGCAGCGAATGGGACTCTTACACCGGGGAGCTGTTTTTT
TRBV7-2	TRBJ2-7	TRBD1	once	CASSRQGGTGVPEQYF	TGTGCCAGCAGCCGTCAGGGGGGGACAGGGGTCCCCGAGCAGTACTTC
TRBV29-1	TRBJ1-1	NA	NA	CSASPAFF	TGCAGCGCTTCTCCAGCTTTCTTT
TRBV4-1	TRBJ2-1	TRBD2	few	CASSPTSGLYNEQFF	TGCGCCAGCAGCCCGACTAGCGGGCTATACAATGAGCAGTTCTTC
TRBV4-2	TRBJ1-2	NA	NA	CASRPGGGSGNYGYTF	TGTGCCAGCCGCCCTGGGGGAGGGTCAGGGAACTATGGCTACACCTTC
TRBV6-6	TRBJ2-1	TRBD1	NA	CASRSGQTNEQFF	TGTGCCAGCCGATCGGGACAGACCAATGAGCAGTTCTTC
TRBV27	TRBJ2-2	TRBD1	few	CASRTGAGELFF	TGTGCCAGCAGGACAGGGGCCGGGGAGCTGTTTTTT
TRBV19	TRBJ1-6	NA	NA	CASSIVPPSYNSPLHF	TGTGCCAGTAGTATAGTACCGCCCTCCTATAATTCACCCCTCCACTTT
TRBV2	TRBJ1-4	NA	NA	CASREQLATNEKLFF	TGTGCCAGCAGGGAACAGCTCGCAACTAATGAAAAACTGTTTTTT
TRBV11-1	TRBJ2-1	TRBD2	NA	CASSFGGSSYNEQFF	TGTGCCAGCAGCTTCGGCGGGAGTTCCTACAATGAGCAGTTCTTC
TRBV5-1	TRBJ1-4	NA	NA	CASSLDTPTREKLFF	TGCGCCAGCAGCTTAGACACCCCCACAAGGGAAAAACTGTTTTTT
TRBV5-5	TRBJ2-1	TRBD2	few	CASSRAGGPAYNEQFF	TGTGCCAGCTCCAGGGCGGGGGGGCCCGCCTACAATGAGCAGTTCTTC
TRBV6-1	TRBJ1-1	NA	NA	CASRLGGGTEAFF	TGTGCCAGCAGGCTCGGGGGGGGCACTGAAGCTTTCTTT
TRBV7-2	TRBJ2-7	TRBD1	NA	CASSVAGTETYEQYF	TGTGCCAGCAGCGTAGCCGGGACAGAGACCTACGAGCAGTACTTC
TRBV2	TRBJ1-2	NA	NA	CASSDYREYEGYTF	TGTGCCAGCAGTGATTACAGGGAATATGAGGGCTACACCTTC
TRBV10-3	TRBJ1-1	NA	NA	CAISSDSASAFF	TGTGCCATCAGTTCCGACAGCGCGTCGGCTTTCTTT
TRBV7-2	TRBJ2-3	NA	NA	CASSWGAVTDTQYF	TGTGCCAGCAGCTGGGGGGCAGTCACAGATACGCAGTATTTT
TRBV27	TRBJ1-2	TRBD1	NA	CASSLSSQGAYYGYTF	TGTGCCAGCAGTTTATCCTCTCAGGGGGCGTACTATGGCTACACCTTC
TRBV27	TRBJ1-5	NA	NA	CASSRMGDQPQHF	TGTGCCAGCAGCCGGATGGGCGATCAGCCCCAGCATTTT
TRBV20-1	TRBJ2-3	NA	NA	CSASRTSTQYF	TGCAGTGCTAGTAGGACATCTACGCAGTATTTT
TRBV19	TRBJ1-1	TRBD1	NA	CASSIAIGTGVWNTEAFF	TGTGCCAGTAGTATAGCCATCGGGACAGGCGTTTGGAACACTGAAGCTTTCTTT
TRBV6-1	TRBJ1-1	NA	NA	CASSSDSRMNTEAFF	TGTGCCAGCAGTTCTGACAGCAGAATGAACACTGAAGCTTTCTTT
TRBV5-1	TRBJ2-5	TRBD1	NA	CASSLGAGTDQETQYF	TGCGCCAGCAGCTTGGGGGCAGGGACAGACCAAGAGACCCAGTACTTC
TRBV27	TRBJ2-5	TRBD2	NA	CASSLFSGGLNAQETQYF	TGTGCCAGCAGTTTATTTAGCGGGGGCCTAAACGCACAAGAGACCCAGTACTTC
TRBV27	TRBJ2-7	TRBD2	few	CASSSSQKRGATYEQYF	TGTGCCAGCAGTTCCTCCCAGAAGCGGGGGGCCACCTACGAGCAGTACTTC
TRBV9	TRBJ1-2	NA	few	CASSAGTGRSYGYTF	TGTGCCAGCAGCGCCGGAACAGGGCGGAGCTATGGCTACACCTTC
TRBV27	TRBJ1-6	TRBD1	NA	CASSPLEGANSPLHF	TGTGCCAGCAGTCCTCTTGAGGGGGCGAATTCACCCCTCCACTTT
TRBV29-1	TRBJ2-3	NA	once	CSVSGAARTDTQYF	TGCAGCGTTTCGGGGGCAGCCCGCACAGATACGCAGTATTTT
TRBV30	TRBJ2-5	NA	NA	CAWRGNTQGTQYF	TGTGCCTGGAGGGGGAATACTCAAGGGACCCAGTACTTC
TRBV2	TRBJ2-7	TRBD1	NA	CASSGTGGYEQYF	TGTGCCAGCAGCGGGACAGGGGGCTACGAGCAGTACTTC
TRBV4-2	TRBJ2-7	TRBD2	few	CASSQGTSGTYEQYF	TGTGCCAGCAGCCAAGGGACTAGCGGCACCTACGAGCAGTACTTC
TRBV30	TRBJ1-2	NA	NA	CAWTLDSHYGYTF	TGTGCCTGGACCCTCGACAGCCACTATGGCTACACCTTC
TRBV30	TRBJ2-3	NA	NA	CAWGTPTDTQYF	TGTGCCTGGGGGACACCGACAGATACGCAGTATTTT
TRBV7-7	TRBJ2-2	TRBD1	NA	CASSAQGADTGELFF	TGTGCCAGCAGCGCCCAGGGGGCCGACACCGGGGAGCTGTTTTTT
TRBV19	TRBJ1-1	NA	NA	CASSPLTGNTEAFF	TGTGCCAGTAGTCCCCTGACGGGGAACACTGAAGCTTTCTTT
TRBV9	TRBJ1-2	NA	NA	CASSVQGGGGYTF	TGTGCCAGCAGCGTACAGGGCGGGGGTGGCTACACCTTC
TRBV5-6	TRBJ1-1	NA	once	CASSFTPTEAFF	TGTGCCAGCAGCTTCACCCCGACTGAAGCTTTCTTT
TRBV19	TRBJ1-1	NA	few	CASRPHTRDTEAFF	TGTGCCAGTAGGCCTCATACCCGGGACACTGAAGCTTTCTTT
TRBV7-2	TRBJ2-7	NA	NA	CASSIGRSEQYF	TGTGCCAGCAGCATCGGACGGTCCGAGCAGTACTTC
TRBV2	TRBJ2-2	NA	NA	CANGINTGELFF	TGTGCCAACGGGATCAACACCGGGGAGCTGTTTTTT
TRBV6-5	TRBJ2-1	NA	once	CASSSSGESSYNEQFF	TGTGCCAGCAGTTCCTCAGGGGAGAGCTCCTACAATGAGCAGTTCTTC
TRBV5-4	TRBJ1-5	NA	NA	CASSQDGTTLHF	TGTGCCAGCAGCCAGGACGGGACCACCTTACATTTT
TRBV6-5	TRBJ2-5	NA	NA	CASSYSGTHGGETQYF	TGTGCCAGCAGTTACAGCGGAACTCATGGAGGGGAGACCCAGTACTTC
TRBV6-1	TRBJ2-6	NA	few	CASSDGGSGANVLTF	TGTGCCAGCAGTGATGGGGGCTCTGGGGCCAACGTCCTGACTTTC
TRBV10-3	TRBJ2-2	TRBD2	NA	CAISGVAGGSNTGELFF	TGTGCCATCAGTGGGGTAGCGGGGGGTTCTAACACCGGGGAGCTGTTTTTT
TRBV5-1	TRBJ1-6	NA	NA	CASSPRDPRDSPLHF	TGCGCCAGCAGCCCGAGGGACCCGAGGGATTCACCCCTCCACTTT
TRBV6-5	TRBJ2-4	NA	NA	CASSFPLAKNIQYF	TGTGCCAGCAGTTTTCCCCTAGCCAAAAACATTCAGTACTTC
TRBV11-3	TRBJ2-1	TRBD2	NA	CASSSLAGADEQFF	TGTGCCAGCAGCTCCTTAGCGGGGGCGGATGAGCAGTTCTTC
TRBV15	TRBJ1-3	NA	once	CATSRDRDIGNTIYF	TGTGCCACCAGCAGAGATAGGGACATCGGAAACACCATATATTTT
TRBV25-1	TRBJ2-2	NA	NA	CASSGNPDTGELFF	TGTGCCAGCTCAGGGAACCCCGACACCGGGGAGCTGTTTTTT
TRBV7-2	TRBJ2-2	NA	once	CASASIRSGELFF	TGTGCCAGCGCATCGATTAGATCCGGGGAGCTGTTTTTT
TRBV11-3	TRBJ1-1	NA	NA	CASSSVLGAGGRTEAFF	TGTGCCAGCAGCTCCGTCCTAGGGGCCGGAGGTAGGACTGAAGCTTTCTTT
TRBV5-1	TRBJ1-6	TRBD1	NA	CASSQPKGTGGNSPLHF	TGCGCCAGCAGCCAACCGAAAGGGACAGGGGGGAATTCACCCCTCCACTTT